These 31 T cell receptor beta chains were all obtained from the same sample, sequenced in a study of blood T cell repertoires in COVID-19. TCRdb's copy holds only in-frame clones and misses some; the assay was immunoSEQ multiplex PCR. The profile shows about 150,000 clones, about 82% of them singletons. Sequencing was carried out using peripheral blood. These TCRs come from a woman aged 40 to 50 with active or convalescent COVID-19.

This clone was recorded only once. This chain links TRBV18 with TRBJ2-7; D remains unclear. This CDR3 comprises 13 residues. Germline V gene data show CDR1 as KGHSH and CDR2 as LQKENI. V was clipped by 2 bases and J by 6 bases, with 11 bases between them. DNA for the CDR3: TGTGCCAGCTCACCAGATGAATCGCGCGAGCAGTACTTC. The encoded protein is CASSPDESREQYF.

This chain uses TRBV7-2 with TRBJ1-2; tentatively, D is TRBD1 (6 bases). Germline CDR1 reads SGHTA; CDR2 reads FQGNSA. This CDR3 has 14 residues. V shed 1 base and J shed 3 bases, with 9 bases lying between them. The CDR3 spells CASSLGYRDYGYTF. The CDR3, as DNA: TGTGCCAGCAGCTTAGGATACAGGGACTATGGCTACACCTTC.

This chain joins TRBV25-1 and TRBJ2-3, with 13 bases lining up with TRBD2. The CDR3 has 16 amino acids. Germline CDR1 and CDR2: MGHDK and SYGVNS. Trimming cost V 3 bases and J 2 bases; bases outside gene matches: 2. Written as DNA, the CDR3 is TGTGCCAGCAGTGAGACTAGCGGGAGGAACACAGATACGCAGTATTTT. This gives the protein CASSETSGRNTDTQYF. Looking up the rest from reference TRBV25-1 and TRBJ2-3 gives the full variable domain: EADIYQTPRYLVIGTGKKITLECSQTMGHDKMYWYQQDPGMELHLIHYSYGVNSTEKGDLSSESTVSRIRTEHFPLTLESARPSHTSQYLCASSETSGRNTDTQYFGPGTRLTVL.

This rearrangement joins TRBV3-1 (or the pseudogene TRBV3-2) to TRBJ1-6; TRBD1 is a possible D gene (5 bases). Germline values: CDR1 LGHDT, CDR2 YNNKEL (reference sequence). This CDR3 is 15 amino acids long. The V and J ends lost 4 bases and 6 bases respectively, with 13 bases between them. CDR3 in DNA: TGTGCCAGCAGCCTTACCCCCCAGGGTAATTCACCCCTCCACTTT. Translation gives CASSLTPQGNSPLHF.

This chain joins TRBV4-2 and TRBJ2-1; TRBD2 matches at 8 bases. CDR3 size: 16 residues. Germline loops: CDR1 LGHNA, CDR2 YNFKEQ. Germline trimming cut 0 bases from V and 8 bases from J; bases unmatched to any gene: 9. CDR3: CASSQDRIGGADEQFF. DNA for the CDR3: TGTGCCAGCAGCCAAGATCGGATCGGGGGGGCCGATGAGCAGTTCTTC.

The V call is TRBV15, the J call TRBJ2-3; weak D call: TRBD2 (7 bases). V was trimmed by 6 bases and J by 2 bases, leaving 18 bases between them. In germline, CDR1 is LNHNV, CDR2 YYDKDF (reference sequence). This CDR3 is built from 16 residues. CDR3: CATRGGRGGVTDTQYF. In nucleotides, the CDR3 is TGTGCCACCAGAGGAGGGAGGGGGGGCGTCACAGATACGCAGTATTTT.

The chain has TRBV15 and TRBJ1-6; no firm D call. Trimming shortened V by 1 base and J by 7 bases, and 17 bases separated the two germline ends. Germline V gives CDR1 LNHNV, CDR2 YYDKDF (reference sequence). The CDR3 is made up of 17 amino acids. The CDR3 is CATSRGRVPRQNSPLHF. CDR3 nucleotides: TGTGCCACCAGCAGAGGGAGGGTTCCCAGACAAAATTCACCCCTCCACTTT.

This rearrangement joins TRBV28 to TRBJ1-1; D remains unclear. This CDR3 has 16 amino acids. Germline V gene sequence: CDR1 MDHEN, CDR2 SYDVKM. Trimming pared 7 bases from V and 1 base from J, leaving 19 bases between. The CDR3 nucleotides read TGTGCCAGCACCCAAGGGAGAGGGTATAGGAACACTGAAGCTTTCTTT. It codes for CASTQGRGYRNTEAFF.

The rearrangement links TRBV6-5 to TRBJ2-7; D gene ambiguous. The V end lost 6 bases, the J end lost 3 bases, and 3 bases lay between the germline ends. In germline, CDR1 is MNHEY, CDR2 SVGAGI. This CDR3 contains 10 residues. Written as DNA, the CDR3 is TGTGCCAGCAGCCTCTACGAGCAGTACTTC. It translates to CASSLYEQYF.

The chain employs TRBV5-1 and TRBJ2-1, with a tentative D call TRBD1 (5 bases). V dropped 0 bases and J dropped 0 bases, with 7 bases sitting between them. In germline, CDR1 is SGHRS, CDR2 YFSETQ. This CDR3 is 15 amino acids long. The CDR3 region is CASSLAGNSYNEQFF. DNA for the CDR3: TGCGCCAGCAGCTTGGCAGGGAACTCCTACAATGAGCAGTTCTTC.

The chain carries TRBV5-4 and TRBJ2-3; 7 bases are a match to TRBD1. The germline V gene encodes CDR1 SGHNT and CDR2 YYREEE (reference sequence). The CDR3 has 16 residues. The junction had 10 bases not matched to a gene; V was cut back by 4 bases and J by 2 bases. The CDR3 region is CASSRNRGKDTDTQYF. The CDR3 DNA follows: TGTGCCAGCAGCCGTAACAGGGGAAAGGACACAGATACGCAGTATTTT. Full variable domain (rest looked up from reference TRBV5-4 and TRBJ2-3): ETGVTQSPTHLIKTRGQQVTLRCSSQSGHNTVSWYQQALGQGPQFIFQYYREEENGRGNFPPRFSGLQFPNYSSELNVNALELDDSALYLCASSRNRGKDTDTQYFGPGTRLTVL.

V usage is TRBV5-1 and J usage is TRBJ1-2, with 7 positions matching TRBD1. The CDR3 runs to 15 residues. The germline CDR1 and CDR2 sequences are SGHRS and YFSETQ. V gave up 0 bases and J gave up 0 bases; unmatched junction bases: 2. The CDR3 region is CASSLVDRTNYGYTF. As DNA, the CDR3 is TGCGCCAGCAGCTTGGTGGACAGGACTAACTATGGCTACACCTTC.

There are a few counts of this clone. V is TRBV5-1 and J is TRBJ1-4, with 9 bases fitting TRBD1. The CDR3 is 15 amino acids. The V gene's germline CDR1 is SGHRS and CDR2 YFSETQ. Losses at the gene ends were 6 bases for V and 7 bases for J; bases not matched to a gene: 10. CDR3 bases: TGCGCCAGCACCCAGGGGGGACAGGGACGTGAAAAACTGTTTTTT. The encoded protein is CASTQGGQGREKLFF. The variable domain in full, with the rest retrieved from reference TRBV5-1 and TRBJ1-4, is KAGVTQTPRYLIKTRGQQVTLSCSPISGHRSVSWYQQTPGQGLQFLFEYFSETQRNKGNFPGRFSGRQFSNSRSEMNVSTLELGDSALYLCASTQGGQGREKLFFGSGTQLSVL.

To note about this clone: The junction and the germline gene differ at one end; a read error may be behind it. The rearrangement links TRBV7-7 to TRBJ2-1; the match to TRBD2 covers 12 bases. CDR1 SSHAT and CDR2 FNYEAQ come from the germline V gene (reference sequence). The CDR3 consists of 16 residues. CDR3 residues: CASSSGLAGSYNEQFF. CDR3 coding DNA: TGTGCTAGCAGCTCCGGACTAGCGGGGTCCTACAATGAGCAGTTCTTC.

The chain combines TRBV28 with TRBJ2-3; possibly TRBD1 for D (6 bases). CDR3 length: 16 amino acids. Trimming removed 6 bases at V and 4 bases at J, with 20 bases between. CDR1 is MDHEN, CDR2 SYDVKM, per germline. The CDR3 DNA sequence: TGTGCCAGCAGCAGAACAGGGAGTGGTCAGTCAGATACGCAGTATTTT. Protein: CASSRTGSGQSDTQYF.

Written as DNA, the CDR3 is TGTGCCAGCAGCTCTGGAACTACAGGCACTGAGCAGTTCTTC. Translating it yields CASSSGTTGTEQFF. The rearrangement links TRBV11-2 to TRBJ2-1, with a tentative D call TRBD1 (5 bases). V was trimmed by 4 bases and J by 9 bases, leaving 16 bases between them. Germline CDR1 SGHAT, CDR2 FQNNGV. CDR3 size: 14 residues.

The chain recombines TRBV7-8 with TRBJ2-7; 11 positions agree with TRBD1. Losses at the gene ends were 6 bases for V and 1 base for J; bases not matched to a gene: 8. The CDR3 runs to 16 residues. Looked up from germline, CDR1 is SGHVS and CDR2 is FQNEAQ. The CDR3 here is CASSPIGTGGSYEQYF. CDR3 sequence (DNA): TGTGCCAGCAGTCCAATCGGGACAGGGGGTTCCTACGAGCAGTACTTC.

Written as DNA, the CDR3 is TGTGCCAGCAGCCAAGGGACAGGGGGCGTTGAAAAACTGTTTTTT. This encodes CASSQGTGGVEKLFF. This chain joins TRBV4-2 and TRBJ1-4; 11 nucleotides match TRBD1. The ends lost 1 base at V and 7 bases at J; junction bases unmatched: 2. Per the germline V gene, CDR1 is LGHNA and CDR2 is YNFKEQ. This CDR3 spans 15 amino acids.

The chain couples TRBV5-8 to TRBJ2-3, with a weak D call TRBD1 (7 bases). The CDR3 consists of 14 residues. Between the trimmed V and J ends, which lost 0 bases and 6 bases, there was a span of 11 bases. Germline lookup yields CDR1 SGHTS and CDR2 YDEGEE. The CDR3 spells CASSLGDSGDTQYF. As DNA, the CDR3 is TGTGCCAGCAGCTTGGGGGACAGCGGGGATACGCAGTATTTT.

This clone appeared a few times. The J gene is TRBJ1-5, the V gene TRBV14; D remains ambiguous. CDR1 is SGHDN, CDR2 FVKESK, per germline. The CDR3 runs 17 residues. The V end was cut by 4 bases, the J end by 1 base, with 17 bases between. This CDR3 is CASSPHPRGPSNQPQHF. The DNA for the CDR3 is TGTGCCAGCAGCCCTCACCCTAGAGGGCCGAGCAATCAGCCCCAGCATTTT.

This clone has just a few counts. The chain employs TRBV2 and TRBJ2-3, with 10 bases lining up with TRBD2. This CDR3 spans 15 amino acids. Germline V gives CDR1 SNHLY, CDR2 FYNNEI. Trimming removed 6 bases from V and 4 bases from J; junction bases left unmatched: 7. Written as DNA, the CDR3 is TGTGCCAGCAGCCCCTCTAGCGGGGGTGCAGATACGCAGTATTTT. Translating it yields CASSPSSGGADTQYF.

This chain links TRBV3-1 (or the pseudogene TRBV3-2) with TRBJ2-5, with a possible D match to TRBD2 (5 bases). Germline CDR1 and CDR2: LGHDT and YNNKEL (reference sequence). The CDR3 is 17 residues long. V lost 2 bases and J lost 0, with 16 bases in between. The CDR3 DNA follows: TGTGCCAGCAGCCAACTAGCTGGGCCCCTCTACCAAGAGACCCAGTACTTC. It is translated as CASSQLAGPLYQETQYF.

The CDR3 protein is CASSEAGEETQYF. CDR3 bases: TGTGCCAGCAGCGAAGCGGGAGAAGAGACCCAGTACTTC. The V call is TRBV28, the J call TRBJ2-5; TRBD2 aligns across 8 bases. The germline V gene has CDR1 MDHEN and CDR2 SYDVKM. CDR3 length equals 13 residues. Trimming cost V 6 bases and J 3 bases; bases outside gene matches: 3.

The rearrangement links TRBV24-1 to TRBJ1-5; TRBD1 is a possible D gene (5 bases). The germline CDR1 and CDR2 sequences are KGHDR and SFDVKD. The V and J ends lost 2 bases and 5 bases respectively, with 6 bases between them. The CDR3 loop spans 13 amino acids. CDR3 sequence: CATSDSGYQPQHF. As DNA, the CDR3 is TGTGCCACCAGTGATTCAGGGTATCAGCCCCAGCATTTT.

In nucleotides, the CDR3 is TGTGCCAGCAGGCTTGGAGGGTCCTACAATGAGCAGTTCTTC. It encodes CASRLGGSYNEQFF. This rearrangement joins TRBV7-2 to TRBJ2-1; a weak D match, TRBD2 (6 bases). V gave up 6 bases and J gave up 1 base, with 10 bases separating them. From germline, CDR1 is SGHTA and CDR2 FQGNSA. The CDR3 consists of 14 residues.

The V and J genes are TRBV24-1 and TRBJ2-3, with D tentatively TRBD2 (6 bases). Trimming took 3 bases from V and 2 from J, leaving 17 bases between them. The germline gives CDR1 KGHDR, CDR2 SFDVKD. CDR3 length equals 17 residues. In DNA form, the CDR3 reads TGTGCCACCAGTGATCCCTCGGGCCCACTAGCCACAGATACGCAGTATTTT. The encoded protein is CATSDPSGPLATDTQYF.

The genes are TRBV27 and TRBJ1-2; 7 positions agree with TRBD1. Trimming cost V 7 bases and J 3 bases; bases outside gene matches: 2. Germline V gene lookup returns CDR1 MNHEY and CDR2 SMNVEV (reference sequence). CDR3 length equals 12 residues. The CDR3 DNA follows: TGTGCCAGCACAGGGGGGCACTATGGCTACACCTTC. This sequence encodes CASTGGHYGYTF.

The CDR3 sequence: CASSSQNRGQGSPLHF. The DNA of the CDR3 is TGTGCCAGCAGTTCCCAAAACAGGGGGCAGGGTTCACCCCTCCACTTT. The genes are TRBV28 and TRBJ1-6, with 9 bases identical to TRBD1. After removal of 4 bases from V and 9 bases from J, the junction contained 10 bases not matched to a gene. The CDR3 length is 16 residues. Germline-derived CDR1 and CDR2 are MDHEN and SYDVKM.

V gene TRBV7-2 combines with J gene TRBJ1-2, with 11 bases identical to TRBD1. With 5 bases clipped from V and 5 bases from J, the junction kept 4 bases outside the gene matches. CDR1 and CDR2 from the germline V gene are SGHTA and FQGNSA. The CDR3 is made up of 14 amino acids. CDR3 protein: CASSPGTGGYGYTF. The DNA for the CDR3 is TGTGCCAGCAGCCCCGGGACAGGGGGATATGGCTACACCTTC.

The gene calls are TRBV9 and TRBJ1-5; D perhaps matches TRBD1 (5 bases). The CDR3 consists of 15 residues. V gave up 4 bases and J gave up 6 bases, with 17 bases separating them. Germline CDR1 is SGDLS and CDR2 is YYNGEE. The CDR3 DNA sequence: TGTGCCAGCAGCCCCCGGGGGGATCTCGGTCAGCCCCAGCATTTT. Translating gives CASSPRGDLGQPQHF. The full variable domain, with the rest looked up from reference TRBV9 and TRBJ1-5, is DSGVTQTPKHLITATGQRVTLRCSPRSGDLSVYWYQQSLDQGLQFLIQYYNGEERAKGNILERFSAQQFPDLHSELNLSSLELGDSALYFCASSPRGDLGQPQHFGDGTRLSIL.

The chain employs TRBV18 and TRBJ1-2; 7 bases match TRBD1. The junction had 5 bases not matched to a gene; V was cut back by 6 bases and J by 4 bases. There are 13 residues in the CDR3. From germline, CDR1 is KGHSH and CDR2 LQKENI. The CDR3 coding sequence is TGTGCCAGCTCCCCTTACAGGGGCTATGGCTACACCTTC. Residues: CASSPYRGYGYTF. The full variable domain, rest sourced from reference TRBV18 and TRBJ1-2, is NAGVMQNPRHLVRRRGQEARLRCSPMKGHSHVYWYRQLPEEGLKFMVYLQKENIIDESGMPKERFSAEFPKEGPSILRIQQVVRGDSAAYFCASSPYRGYGYTFGSGTRLTVV.